This T cell receptor beta chain was profiled in a study of CD8 T cells in ankylosing spondylitis (dated by TCRdb to 2017 to 2019). For the wider study: T cell receptor beta repertoires were profiled in healthy donors and ankylosing spondylitis patients so that disease-linked TCR variants could be found. The whole study cohort included roughly 110 healthy donors and 20 to 30 ankylosing spondylitis patients. Peripheral blood samples were taken, and synovial fluid was additionally collected from ankylosing spondylitis patients.

General findings and caveats noted by the study authors: Significant enrichment of the disease-linked clones was reported in matched synovial fluid samples from ankylosing spondylitis patients. The disease-linked clones had a CD8+ phenotype and were found at relatively low frequencies in peripheral blood. Some of the motif variants had been reported before in the synovial fluid and blood of reactive arthritis patients, a finding that suggests common disease-initiation mechanisms. A TCR beta motif made up of eight highly homologous amino acid variants appeared to be characteristic of blood from ankylosing spondylitis patients.

Instrument used: Illumina HiSeq 2500. TCR beta libraries were prepared by quantitative 5'-RACE with molecular barcodes. Processing in the source paper ran as follows. Disease-linked TCR variants were identified with a new computational method built on a probabilistic model of VDJ rearrangement. Clones were called with MiXCR by TCRdb after fastp trimmed the public reads at Q25, and only in-frame beta chains were retained. A single entry per CDR3 protein holds the most common genes and DNA from its merged rows. V and J calls and clone size were set by TCRdb, not the authors. For this sample there are 700,000 to 1,000,000 distinct CDR3 sequences; around 11% appear just once. Roughly 0.51% of the sample is taken by the ten largest. This clonotype has at least ten counts. The target of this receptor is not known. No much larger clone exists at a distance of one base, and base qualities are not known. Including cysteine and phenylalanine, the CDR3 has 14 amino acids. The kept DNA is CDR3 alone, 42 bases in frame from the first base. Relative to germline, V is missing 1 base and J is missing 8 bases, with 2 bases of the junction outside any gene match. CDR1 and CDR2 are drawn from the germline V gene: SGHVS, FNYEAQ.

Material for sequencing was blood, either unsorted or a sorted T cell fraction (not recorded which). The rearranged segments are TRBV7-6 and TRBJ1-6; 7 of the junction bases match TRBD1. This TCR was sampled from a male donor with ankylosing spondylitis. The sequence in DNA is TGTGCCAGCAGCTTAGGGGACAGCTATTCACCCCTCCACTTT. It encodes CASSLGDSYSPLHF.